This T cell receptor beta chain was found in a study of response to subunit inactivated influenza vaccine. General observations from the study: It was the authors' suggestion that each seasonal influenza vaccination recruits few new T cells.

TCRdb reprocessed the RT-PCR reads via MiXCR and lists one record per CDR3 protein. The data hold a few hundred thousand distinct CDR3 sequences, with approximately 21% observed a single time. Germline values: CDR1 MNHEY, CDR2 SVGEGT. The CDR3 length is 14 residues. Trimming took off 0 bases at V and 3 bases at J, with 8 bases between the two ends. In this sample, this clonotype turned up a few times. Its antigen is still unknown. The sequence came from a man aged 45-69 years who received an inactivated influenza vaccine. The chain couples TRBV6-2 or TRBV6-3 to TRBJ1-1, with D unclear. The sequencing used PBMCs from blood, collected about 20 months after vaccination. The CDR3 protein is CASSYSLRYTEAFF. In DNA form, the CDR3 reads TGTGCCAGCAGTTACTCATTAAGGTACACTGAAGCTTTCTTT.